This entry describes one T cell receptor beta chain. Its antigen remains unknown. The CDR3 is made up of 17 amino acids. CDR1 is MGHRA and CDR2 is YSYEKL in the germline V gene. The V gene lost 2 bases and the J gene lost 0 bases, with 16 bases spanning the gap. This sample was taken from a study of early stage breast cancer tumors. For the study at large: Of 15 to 20 invasive breast tumors, about a dozen were hormone receptor-positive, HER2-negative. Each sample averaged roughly 10-fold read coverage. Seven to nine ER+/PR+/HER2- tumors were invasive ductal; a few were invasive lobular. Study-wide results and caveats: Most shared enriched TCRB sequences were commonly generated ones.

Method: immunoSEQ multiplex PCR; TCRdb's copy keeps in-frame clones and lacks some. The sample contains some 30,000 clones, 84% of which appear only once. Sequencing was performed on blood. This clonotype was sampled from a person aged 45-60 years with breast cancer. The chain links TRBV4-1 to TRBJ1-2, with a possible D match to TRBD1 (6 bases). The CDR3 sequence is CASSQTGTIGANYGYTF. The CDR3 DNA sequence: TGCGCCAGCAGCCAAACCGGGACAATCGGAGCTAACTATGGCTACACCTTC.